A selection of T cell receptor beta chains follows, all from one sample in a study of cytomegalovirus exposure and HLA in healthy donors. TCRdb's copy holds only in-frame clones and misses some; the assay was immunoSEQ multiplex PCR. The sample totals 150,000 to 200,000 clones. The specimen sequenced was PBMCs. The receptors were gathered from a woman in her late teens or twenties in good health and CMV-seropositive. Each CDR3 is given with its conserved first and last residue. Each record gives: V gene, J gene, D gene, CDR3 DNA, CDR3 protein. D genes are given only for firm matches.

>TRBV5-1|TRBJ2-7|NA
TGCGCCAGCAGCTTGGGGGCCGGGACTGAATACGAGCAGTACTTC
CASSLGAGTEYEQYF
>TRBV7-7|TRBJ2-5|NA
TGTGCCAGCAGCTTAGGGAGGGCGGAGACCCAGTACTTC
CASSLGRAETQYF
>TRBV6-5|TRBJ2-7|TRBD2
TGTGCCAGCAGACGACTAGCGGGGGGTTCCTACGAGCAGTACTTC
CASRRLAGGSYEQYF
>TRBV4-2|TRBJ2-7|NA
TGTGCCAGCAGCCAAGAGTATGTAACCTACGAGCAGTACTTC
CASSQEYVTYEQYF
>TRBV7-9|TRBJ2-2|TRBD1
TGTGCCACCACAAGGGACAGCAACACCGGGGAGCTGTTTTTT
CATTRDSNTGELFF
>TRBV5-1|TRBJ1-3|NA
TGCGCCAGCAGCCCGACTATCTCTGGAAACACCATATATTTT
CASSPTISGNTIYF
>TRBV6-1|TRBJ2-7|NA
TGTGCCAGCAGTGTATCACAGAATGGCGAGCAGTACTTC
CASSVSQNGEQYF
>TRBV25-1|TRBJ2-1|TRBD1
TGTGCCAGCAGTGAATTTGGGACAGGGAACAATGAGCAGTTCTTC
CASSEFGTGNNEQFF
>TRBV19|TRBJ2-3|NA
TGTGCCAGTAGTATAGGCGGATCCACAGATACGCAGTATTTT
CASSIGGSTDTQYF
>TRBV19|TRBJ2-3|NA
TGTGCCAACCGGTACCCGGCGGCAACTAGCACAGATACGCAGTATTTT
CANRYPAATSTDTQYF
>TRBV13|TRBJ2-7|TRBD2
TGTGCCAGCAGCTTTACGGGACGCGAGCGGCTAGCGGGAGTCCACCCCTACGAGCAGTACTTC
CASSFTGRERLAGVHPYEQYF
>TRBV5-4|TRBJ1-2|TRBD1
TGTGCCAGCAGCCCGGGACAGACTAACTATGGCTACACCTTC
CASSPGQTNYGYTF
>TRBV7-6|TRBJ1-2|TRBD1
TGTGCCAGCAGCCCGCAGGGACAGGGACATGGCTACACCTTC
CASSPQGQGHGYTF
>TRBV18|TRBJ2-7|NA
TGTGCCAGCTCACCACGAGCGGGTGGGGAATCCTACGAGCAGTACTTC
CASSPRAGGESYEQYF
>TRBV6-5|TRBJ2-7|NA
TGTGCCAGCAGTTACCCTCCAGGGAGGGAGCAGTACTTC
CASSYPPGREQYF
>TRBV11-2|TRBJ2-2|NA
TGTGCCAGCAGCTCTCTAGGGCGGGGGCGATACACCGGGGAGCTGTTTTTT
CASSSLGRGRYTGELFF
>TRBV2|TRBJ1-1|TRBD1
TGTGCCAGCAGGACCACAGGGGGGGCTGAAGCTTTCTTT
CASRTTGGAEAFF